This TCR beta chain was recorded in a study of HIV-infected patients and healthy controls. The study, taken as a whole, reports: HIV-associated CDR3 frequencies dropped significantly during therapy; CMV-associated ones, mostly rising, changed nonsignificantly.

No cell fractionation was done, so the repertoire covers all unsorted peripheral blood T cells. Reverse transcription used around 500 ng RNA and constant-region primers for alpha and beta. Alpha and beta chain libraries were made separately by chain-specific third strand synthesis with multiplexing indices. MiXCR was run by TCRdb on the 5' RACE reads, yielding one entry per CDR3 protein. The profile shows 10,000 to 15,000 distinct CDR3 sequences, less than 9.5% of them singletons. This clonotype showed up many times. What it binds is unknown. The receptor comes from an adult with HIV infection. The donor label of this sample is uncertain. The sequences come from blood, collected before antiretroviral therapy.

CDR3 DNA sequence: TGTGCCTGGAGTAAGGGATCCCCCGAGAGGACCCAGCATTTT. It is translated as CAWSKGSPERTQHF. V gene TRBV30 combines with J gene TRBJ1-5; D is undetermined. Germline CDR1 is GTSNPN and CDR2 is SVGIG (reference sequence). V lost 2 bases and J 11 bases, leaving 19 bases between the germline ends. The CDR3 is made up of 14 amino acids.